The clone carrying this TCR beta chain was detected once. Antigen specificity is unknown. This sample is drawn from a study of shared clonotypes between healthy human individuals. The table came from immunoSEQ multiplex PCR; TCRdb's copy has only in-frame clones and leaves some out. This table has 550,000 to 850,000 clones, 72% appearing once. Trimming left V 4 bases short and J 6 bases short, with 10 bases between. Germline assignment: CDR1 SQVTM and CDR2 ANQGSEA. The CDR3 loop spans 11 amino acids. Study-wide results and limits: Only blood underwent sampling, and tissue repertoires likely differ.

The source material was memory CD4+ T cells sorted from blood. The subset: CD45RA-negative fraction. The origin of this receptor is a woman aged 25 to 45 in good health. This chain joins TRBV29-1 and TRBJ2-7, with D possibly TRBD2 on 6 matching bases. CDR3 region: CSVGRGPEQYF. DNA of the CDR3: TGCAGCGTTGGGCGGGGTCCCGAGCAGTACTTC.